A single sample gave rise to the 18 T cell receptor beta chains below, sequenced in a study of OX40 agonist ivuxolimab in advanced cancers. This table comes from immunoSEQ multiplex PCR, and its TCRdb copy is limited to in-frame clones, with some not included. The top ten hold 13% to 15% of the sample, which has roughly 42,000 clones, 85% to 95% seen once. The sample was CD4+ or CD8+ T cells sorted from blood, taken in a trial of the OX40 agonist ivuxolimab. The source of these receptors is an adult with an advanced solid tumor such as melanoma, head and neck, liver or kidney cancer.

The chain recombines TRBV5-1 with TRBJ2-7; weak D call: TRBD2 (6 bases). Trimming pared 4 bases from V and 0 bases from J, leaving 8 bases between. Germline V gene lookup returns CDR1 SGHRS and CDR2 YFSETQ. The CDR3 length is 13 residues. The CDR3: CASSIADSYEQYF. The CDR3 DNA follows: TGCGCCAGCAGCATAGCGGACTCCTACGAGCAGTACTTC.

The rearrangement links TRBV30 to TRBJ2-7, with 8 positions matching TRBD1. The germline V gene encodes CDR1 GTSNPN and CDR2 SVGIG (reference sequence). V was clipped by 5 bases and J by 2 bases; unmatched bases: 2. The CDR3 extends over 12 amino acids. The CDR3 bases are TGTGCCTGGGACAGGGGAACCTACGAGCAGTACTTC. This encodes CAWDRGTYEQYF.

The V gene is TRBV6-5, the J gene TRBJ2-1; tentative D call: TRBD2 (6 bases). Germline V lookup: CDR1 MNHEY, CDR2 SVGAGI. The V end was cut by 6 bases, the J end by 8 bases, with 17 bases between. The CDR3 has 14 residues. The CDR3 reads CASSLAVRVDEQFF. The CDR3 DNA reads as TGTGCCAGCAGCTTAGCGGTGAGGGTGGATGAGCAGTTCTTC.

The chain recombines TRBV6-1 with TRBJ1-3; no clear D. The germline CDR1 and CDR2 sequences are MNHNS and SASEGT. There are 15 residues in the CDR3. Trimming took 6 bases from V and 4 from J, leaving 16 bases between them. CDR3 nucleotide sequence: TGTGCCAGCAGCTTCGGCCCATTGGTGGGAAACACCATATATTTT. As protein: CASSFGPLVGNTIYF.

V is TRBV5-5 and J is TRBJ2-1; weak D call: TRBD1 (6 bases). CDR1 is SGHKS, CDR2 YYEKEE, per germline (reference sequence). V lost 0 bases, J lost 2 bases, and 9 bases lay in between. CDR3 size: 15 residues. CDR3 DNA sequence: TGTGCCAGCAGCTTGGACAGGGTGGCCTACAATGAGCAGTTCTTC. It specifies CASSLDRVAYNEQFF.

The chain recombines TRBV27 with TRBJ2-3; 9 nucleotides agree with TRBD2. Germline CDR1 and CDR2: MNHEY and SMNVEV (reference sequence). The CDR3 is 13 amino acids. The J segment lost 14 bases and the V segment lost 2 bases, leaving 8 bases of the junction unmatched. The CDR3 DNA is TGTGCCAGCAGTTTAACTAGCGGGTCCACGTGGTATTTT. Its translation is CASSLTSGSTWYF.

The CDR3 loop reads CASSGDSGASDTQYF. CDR3 DNA: TGTGCCAGCAGCGGGGACAGTGGAGCCTCAGATACGCAGTATTTT. V and J are TRBV6-4 and TRBJ2-3; TRBD1 matches 7 bases. The J segment lost 4 bases and the V segment lost 6 bases, leaving 10 bases of the junction unmatched. Germline lookup yields CDR1 MRHNA and CDR2 SNTAGT. The CDR3 length is 15 residues.

The chain combines TRBV4-2 with TRBJ1-1; D is unresolved. Germline assignment: CDR1 LGHNA and CDR2 YNFKEQ. The ends were cut back, 0 bases at V and 0 bases at J, with 5 bases in the middle. CDR3 length: 14 amino acids. CDR3 loop: CASSQDNMNTEAFF. The DNA for the CDR3 is TGTGCCAGCAGCCAAGATAACATGAACACTGAAGCTTTCTTT.

Worth noting for this clone: One junction end disagrees with the germline gene, perhaps due to a read error. The CDR3 spells CASTPPVPYNEQFF. The CDR3 DNA follows: TGTGCAAGTACCCCCCCAGTCCCATACAATGAGCAGTTCTTC. The chain employs TRBV19 and TRBJ2-1; no reliable D call. The CDR3 has 14 residues. CDR1 is LNHDA, CDR2 SQIVND, per germline (reference sequence).

The chain is built from TRBV27 and TRBJ2-7, with D perhaps matching TRBD1 (5 bases). The V gene lost 3 bases and the J gene lost 0 bases, with 9 bases spanning the gap. CDR1 MNHEY and CDR2 SMNVEV come from the germline V gene (reference sequence). This CDR3 spans 14 amino acids. DNA for the CDR3: TGTGCCAGCAGTTTCACAGGCTACTCCTACGAGCAGTACTTC. Protein product: CASSFTGYSYEQYF.

The V call is TRBV7-2, the J call TRBJ2-5, with D uncertain. The CDR3 is 13 amino acids. Trimming removed 6 bases at V and 0 bases at J, with 8 bases between. Germline V gene sequence: CDR1 SGHTA, CDR2 FQGNSA. The CDR3 bases are TGTGCCAGCAGACTTAACAACCAAGAGACCCAGTACTTC. It codes for CASRLNNQETQYF. The entire variable domain, with the rest obtained from reference TRBV7-2 and TRBJ2-5, is as follows: GAGVSQSPSNKVTEKGKDVELRCDPISGHTALYWYRQSLGQGLEFLIYFQGNSAPDKSGLPSDRFSAERTGGSVSTLTIQRTQQEDSAVYLCASRLNNQETQYFGPGTRLLVL.

The CDR3 nucleotides read TGCAGCGTTGTTACTAGCGGCACTAGCACAGATACGCAGTATTTT. Protein product: CSVVTSGTSTDTQYF. The chain is built from TRBV29-1 and TRBJ2-3; 8 bases map to TRBD2. Trimming cost V 4 bases and J 0 bases; bases outside gene matches: 6. Germline loops: CDR1 SQVTM, CDR2 ANQGSEA. The CDR3 is 15 residues long.

This chain links TRBV7-9 with TRBJ2-3; tentative D call: TRBD2 (6 bases). The CDR3 loop spans 15 amino acids. Germline V lookup: CDR1 SEHNR, CDR2 FQNEAQ (reference sequence). V shed 5 bases and J shed 2 bases, with 14 bases lying between them. The CDR3 is CASSAPGLVTDTQYF. The CDR3 nucleotides read TGTGCCAGCAGCGCGCCGGGACTCGTCACAGATACGCAGTATTTT.

The rearrangement uses TRBV5-5 and TRBJ2-7, with D unclear. The V end was cut by 3 bases, the J end by 3 bases, with 13 bases between. Germline V gene lookup returns CDR1 SGHKS and CDR2 YYEKEE (reference sequence). The CDR3 is made up of 14 amino acids. CDR3 in DNA: TGTGCCAGCAGCTGGGGTGCGGCAGACTACGAGCAGTACTTC. Its translation is CASSWGAADYEQYF.

This chain connects TRBV6-1 to TRBJ2-5; unclear D gene. CDR1 is MNHNS, CDR2 SASEGT, per germline. The germline V and J ends were trimmed by 5 bases and 5 bases, with 6 bases remaining between them. The CDR3 extends over 11 amino acids. The DNA for the CDR3 is TGTGCCAGCAGTTACGGGGAGACCCAGTACTTC. This encodes CASSYGETQYF.

V usage is TRBV30 and J usage is TRBJ1-2, with 8 positions matching TRBD1. The V gene end was trimmed by 2 bases and the J gene end by 4 bases; junction bases not matched to a gene: 12. Germline V CDR1 and CDR2: GTSNPN, SVGIG (reference sequence). The CDR3 covers 16 residues. CDR3 region: CAWSPATGQVIYGYTF. For the CDR3, the DNA is TGTGCCTGGAGTCCAGCAACGGGACAGGTGATCTATGGCTACACCTTC. The full variable domain, its missing parts supplied by reference TRBV30 and TRBJ1-2, is SQTIHQWPATLVQPVGSPLSLECTVEGTSNPNLYWYRQAAGRGLQLLFYSVGIGQISSEVPQNLSASRPQDRQFILSSKKLLLSDSGFYLCAWSPATGQVIYGYTFGSGTRLTVV.

The rearrangement links TRBV27 to TRBJ2-3; D might be TRBD1 (5 bases). This CDR3 spans 17 amino acids. V dropped 4 bases and J dropped 2 bases, with 19 bases sitting between them. Per germline, CDR1 MNHEY and CDR2 SMNVEV (reference sequence). The CDR3 region has the DNA TGTGCCAGCAGTTCACAGACAGCCGCTGACCCCACAGATACGCAGTATTTT. Its protein is CASSSQTAADPTDTQYF.

This rearrangement joins TRBV6-5 to TRBJ1-1; D perhaps matches TRBD1 (6 bases). Trimming shortened V by 5 bases and J by 7 bases, and 20 bases separated the two germline ends. CDR1 MNHEY and CDR2 SVGAGI come from the germline V gene. The CDR3 runs 15 residues. The chain's CDR3 is CASSPSGNGQHEAFF. The DNA of the CDR3 is TGTGCCAGCAGTCCGAGTGGCAATGGACAGCATGAAGCTTTCTTT.